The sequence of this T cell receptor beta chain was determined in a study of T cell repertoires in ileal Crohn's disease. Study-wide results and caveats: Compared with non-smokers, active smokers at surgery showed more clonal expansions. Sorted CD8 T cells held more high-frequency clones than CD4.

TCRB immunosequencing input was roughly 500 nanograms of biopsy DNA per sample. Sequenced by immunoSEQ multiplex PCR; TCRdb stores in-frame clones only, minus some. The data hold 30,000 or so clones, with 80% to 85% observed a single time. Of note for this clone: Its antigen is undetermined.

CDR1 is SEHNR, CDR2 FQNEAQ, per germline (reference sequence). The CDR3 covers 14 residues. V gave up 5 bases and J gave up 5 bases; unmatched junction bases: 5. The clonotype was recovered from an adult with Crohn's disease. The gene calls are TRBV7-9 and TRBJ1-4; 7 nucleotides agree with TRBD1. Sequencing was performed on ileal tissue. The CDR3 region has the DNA TGTGCCAGCAGCCAGGACAGGTTAAATGAAAAACTGTTTTTT. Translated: CASSQDRLNEKLFF.